These T cell receptor beta chains were read from a single sample in a study of T cells in localized non-small cell lung cancer. TCRdb's copy holds only in-frame clones and misses some; the assay was immunoSEQ multiplex PCR. The profile covers some 4,600 clones, with less than 40% appearing a single time and 8% to 8.5% taken by the ten largest. Material: lung tumor tissue, obtained before any cancer treatment. These receptors were collected from a male donor aged 60 or older with stage I lung adenocarcinoma. The CDR3 runs from the conserved cysteine through the conserved F or W. D genes are given only for firm matches. Not every row has a clone size; where given, it reads once, few, many or a size class.

J: TRBJ1-3
size: .
V: TRBV1
D: .
DNA: TGCGCCAGCAGCCAGGCCCCTACAGGGGCATCCTCTGGAAACACCATATATTTT
CDR3: CASSQAPTGASSGNTIYF

J: TRBJ2-7
size: .
V: TRBV11-3
D: TRBD1
DNA: TGTGCCAGCAGCTTTGGGGACAGGGACTCCTACGAGCAGTACTTC
CDR3: CASSFGDRDSYEQYF

J: TRBJ2-7
size: few
V: TRBV5-1
D: .
DNA: TGCGCCAGCAGCTTGGAAAGGACAAGCTCCTACGAGCAGTACTTC
CDR3: CASSLERTSSYEQYF

J: TRBJ1-2
size: .
V: TRBV9
D: .
DNA: TGTGCCAGCAGTCCCTTGACAGCTAACTATGGCTACACCTTC
CDR3: CASSPLTANYGYTF

J: TRBJ1-1
size: .
V: TRBV23-1
D: TRBD1
DNA: TGCGCCAGCAGTCCCCCAGCCTCCCTGACAGGGAGGAGGATTGAAGCTTTCTTT
CDR3: CASSPPASLTGRRIEAFF

J: TRBJ1-2
size: .
V: TRBV12-5
D: .
DNA: TGTGCTAGTGGTTTGGTAGGGAGGGCGGAGGACTATGGCTACACCTTC
CDR3: CASGLVGRAEDYGYTF

J: TRBJ1-3
size: once
V: TRBV5-1
D: .
DNA: TGCGCCAGCAGCTTGCCAGGGTTCGGAAACACCATATATTTT
CDR3: CASSLPGFGNTIYF

J: TRBJ1-1
size: medium-sized
V: TRBV18
D: .
DNA: TGTGCCGTCACACGGGAGGGAAGAAACACTGAAGCTTTCTTT
CDR3: CAVTREGRNTEAFF

J: TRBJ2-3
size: few
V: TRBV9
D: TRBD2
DNA: TGTGCCAGCAGCTCACAACTAGCGGGGGGAACAGATACGCAGTATTTT
CDR3: CASSSQLAGGTDTQYF

J: TRBJ1-1
size: .
V: TRBV7-6
D: .
DNA: TGTGCCAGCAGCTTATTTTTATCTGGGAACACTGAAGCTTTCTTT
CDR3: CASSLFLSGNTEAFF

J: TRBJ2-1
size: .
V: TRBV9
D: .
DNA: TGTGCCAGCAAGGAACAGTTCGATGAGCAGTTCTTC
CDR3: CASKEQFDEQFF

J: TRBJ1-2
size: .
V: TRBV12-5
D: .
DNA: TGTGCCACCCGGAGTAACTATGGCTACACCTTC
CDR3: CATRSNYGYTF

J: TRBJ1-1
size: .
V: TRBV5-1
D: .
DNA: TGCGCCAGCAGCTTGGATGGGAGAACGAACACTGAAGCTTTCTTT
CDR3: CASSLDGRTNTEAFF

J: TRBJ1-6
size: .
V: TRBV19
D: .
DNA: TGTGCCAGTAGTCCGTCGCGGTCCAGCTCCTATAATTCACCCCTCCACTTT
CDR3: CASSPSRSSSYNSPLHF

J: TRBJ2-1
size: .
V: TRBV5-1
D: TRBD2
DNA: TGCGCCAGCAGCGGCGGGGCTAGCGGGGGCAATGAGCAGTTCTTC
CDR3: CASSGGASGGNEQFF

J: TRBJ2-3
size: .
V: TRBV19
D: .
DNA: TGTGCCAGTAGTATAGATGTCCCTCCGGATACGCAGTATTTT
CDR3: CASSIDVPPDTQYF

J: TRBJ1-1
size: few
V: TRBV30
D: .
DNA: TGTGCCTGGAGGAGGGGCAACACTGAAGCTTTCTTT
CDR3: CAWRRGNTEAFF

J: TRBJ2-1
size: .
V: TRBV5-1
D: TRBD2
DNA: TGCGCCAGCAGCTTGGTGGGCGGGGGGAGGAATGAGCAGTTCTTC
CDR3: CASSLVGGGRNEQFF

J: TRBJ2-1
size: .
V: TRBV29-1
D: TRBD1
DNA: TGCAGCACCAGGACAGGGGGTAACAATGAGCAGTTCTTC
CDR3: CSTRTGGNNEQFF

J: TRBJ1-3
size: .
V: TRBV27
D: TRBD1
DNA: TGTGCCACCCAGGGGGATGATTACACCATATATTTT
CDR3: CATQGDDYTIYF

J: TRBJ2-7
size: few
V: TRBV19
D: TRBD1
DNA: TGTGCCAGTAGTACGGCTGGGGACAGACCGTACTTC
CDR3: CASSTAGDRPYF

J: TRBJ2-1
size: few
V: TRBV6-8
D: TRBD2
DNA: TGTGCCAGCAGTAGCGGGGGGTACTACAATGAGCAGTTCTTC
CDR3: CASSSGGYYNEQFF

J: TRBJ2-1
size: few
V: TRBV6-8
D: TRBD1
DNA: TGTGCCACCCACCCCGAGGGGGCGAAATCCTACAATGAGCAGTTCTTC
CDR3: CATHPEGAKSYNEQFF

J: TRBJ2-1
size: few
V: TRBV6-8
D: TRBD2
DNA: TGTGCCAGCAGTTACTCACTAGCGGGGGGGAACAATGAGCAGTTCTTC
CDR3: CASSYSLAGGNNEQFF

J: TRBJ1-5
size: .
V: TRBV19
D: TRBD1
DNA: TGTGCCAGTAGTATTGGGACAGGGAAGAATCAGCCCCAGCATTTT
CDR3: CASSIGTGKNQPQHF

J: TRBJ2-1
size: few
V: TRBV11-3
D: TRBD2
DNA: TGTGCCAGCAGCTTAAGCGGGGGGTCCTACAATGAGCAGTTCTTC
CDR3: CASSLSGGSYNEQFF

J: TRBJ1-4
size: .
V: TRBV9
D: TRBD1
DNA: TGTGCCAGCAGCGTAGAGGGGGCGCTAAATGAAAAACTGTTTTTT
CDR3: CASSVEGALNEKLFF

J: TRBJ1-1
size: .
V: TRBV9
D: .
DNA: TGTGCCAGCAGTGTGACGGCCTTTACTGAAGCTTTCTTT
CDR3: CASSVTAFTEAFF

J: TRBJ2-1
size: few
V: TRBV7-2
D: TRBD1
DNA: TGTGCCAGCAGCTGGGACAGGGGGGATGAGCAGTTCTTC
CDR3: CASSWDRGDEQFF

J: TRBJ1-6
size: .
V: TRBV30
D: .
DNA: TGTGCCTGGGACTTACGCGGGGTTGGCAATTCACCCCTCCACTTT
CDR3: CAWDLRGVGNSPLHF

J: TRBJ2-1
size: .
V: TRBV29-1
D: .
DNA: TGCAGCGTCCCCAGTTCCAGGAGATACAATGAGCAGTTCTTC
CDR3: CSVPSSRRYNEQFF

J: TRBJ2-7
size: medium-sized
V: TRBV30
D: TRBD2
DNA: TGTGCCTGGAGTCACCGTCTAGCGGGGGGGCAGTACGAGCAGTACTTC
CDR3: CAWSHRLAGGQYEQYF

J: TRBJ1-1
size: .
V: TRBV5-1
D: TRBD1
DNA: TGCGCCAGCAGCTCATTCCAGGGGGCAAGGACTGAAGCTTTCTTT
CDR3: CASSSFQGARTEAFF

J: TRBJ1-4
size: .
V: TRBV30
D: .
DNA: TGTGCCTGGACTGCCGGCAACACAGGAGAAAAACTGTTTTTT
CDR3: CAWTAGNTGEKLFF

J: TRBJ2-7
size: .
V: TRBV6-8
D: TRBD1
DNA: TGTGCCAGCAGTCCAGGGGGCCCCAGCTCCTACGAGCAGTACTTC
CDR3: CASSPGGPSSYEQYF

J: TRBJ1-4
size: .
V: TRBV5-1
D: TRBD1
DNA: TGCGCCAGCAGCTTGGAACAGGGGGGAGAAAAACTGTTTTTT
CDR3: CASSLEQGGEKLFF

J: TRBJ2-2
size: few
V: TRBV9
D: TRBD1
DNA: TGTGCCAGCAGTTGGGACAGGTACACCGGGGAGCTGTTTTTT
CDR3: CASSWDRYTGELFF

J: TRBJ1-2
size: large
V: TRBV28
D: TRBD1
DNA: TGTGCCAGCAGCTCGACGGACAGGGGTCGTGGCTACACCTTC
CDR3: CASSSTDRGRGYTF

J: TRBJ1-1
size: few
V: TRBV6-8
D: .
DNA: TGTGCCAGCAGTTACGAAGTTGGGTTTGAAGCTTTCTTT
CDR3: CASSYEVGFEAFF

J: TRBJ1-1
size: medium-sized
V: TRBV11-3
D: .
DNA: TGTGCCAGCAGCTTGGCCGTAACAAACACTGAAGCTTTCTTT
CDR3: CASSLAVTNTEAFF

J: TRBJ2-6
size: .
V: TRBV18
D: .
DNA: TGTGCCAGCTCACCCCCTTCCGGGGCCAACGTCCTGACTTTC
CDR3: CASSPPSGANVLTF

J: TRBJ1-5
size: .
V: TRBV16
D: TRBD1
DNA: TGTGCCAGCAGCCGGGACAGAAATCAGCCCCAGCATTTT
CDR3: CASSRDRNQPQHF

J: TRBJ2-7
size: few
V: TRBV29-1
D: TRBD1
DNA: TGCAGCGTTACAGGGGGTTTCAGGTATAACTACGAGCAGTACTTC
CDR3: CSVTGGFRYNYEQYF

J: TRBJ1-2
size: few
V: TRBV2
D: TRBD1
DNA: TGTGCCAGCAGATTGACAGGGGATGGCTACACCTTC
CDR3: CASRLTGDGYTF

J: TRBJ1-6
size: large
V: TRBV30
D: TRBD1
DNA: TGTGCCTGGAGTGGGGACAGGCGTGCACCCCTCCACTTT
CDR3: CAWSGDRRAPLHF

J: TRBJ2-3
size: few
V: TRBV6-7
D: .
DNA: TGTGCCAGCTTGACCCTTCGATCTAGCACAGATACGCAGTATTTT
CDR3: CASLTLRSSTDTQYF

J: TRBJ1-6
size: .
V: TRBV5-1
D: .
DNA: TGCGCCAGCAGCTTCTCGACAGGCAGTAATTCACCCCTCCACTTT
CDR3: CASSFSTGSNSPLHF

J: TRBJ2-6
size: few
V: TRBV6-8
D: .
DNA: TGTGCCAGCAGTTACAATTTGGCCAGCTCTGGGGCCAACGTCCTGACTTTC
CDR3: CASSYNLASSGANVLTF

J: TRBJ2-3
size: few
V: TRBV11-1
D: .
DNA: TGTGCCAGCAGCTTAGTCCAGGGAACCACAGATACGCAGTATTTT
CDR3: CASSLVQGTTDTQYF

J: TRBJ2-1
size: .
V: TRBV11-3
D: TRBD1
DNA: TGTGCCAGCAGCTTGGCAGGACAGGGCTACAATGAGCAGTTCTTC
CDR3: CASSLAGQGYNEQFF

J: TRBJ2-7
size: .
V: TRBV29-1
D: TRBD2
DNA: TGCAGCGTTGCCTCGGGGGGTAGCTACGAGCAGTACTTC
CDR3: CSVASGGSYEQYF